These 27 T cell receptor beta chains originate from one sample sequenced in a study of cytomegalovirus exposure and HLA in healthy donors. This PCR relied on a set of 60 Vbeta primers and 13 Jbeta primers. The data were produced by immunoSEQ multiplex PCR, yet TCRdb's version contains in-frame clones alone and is incomplete. The repertoire has 75,000 to 90,000 clones, about 9.4% of them found once; the top ten carry 24%. The sample consisted of PBMCs. Receptors were obtained from a man in his 60s in good health and CMV-seropositive.

J is TRBJ2-2 and V is TRBV30; 8 nucleotides align to TRBD2. Germline CDR1 reads GTSNPN; CDR2 reads SVGIG (reference sequence). The CDR3 spans 15 residues. Trimming cost V 5 bases and J 4 bases; bases outside gene matches: 9. DNA of the CDR3: TGTGCCTGGGAGGGTGGAGCGGGGGTCACCGGGGAGCTGTTTTTT. This sequence encodes CAWEGGAGVTGELFF.

This clone has more than one count but fewer than ten. The CDR3 nucleotides are TGTGCCAGCAGGATCAACAGGGTTGATGAAAAACTGTTTTTT. This codes for CASRINRVDEKLFF. This chain uses TRBV28 with TRBJ1-4; tentatively, D is TRBD1 (6 bases). CDR3 size: 14 residues. V was cut by 6 bases and J by 6 bases, with 14 bases left in between. Germline V gene lookup returns CDR1 MDHEN and CDR2 SYDVKM. The variable domain in full, completed from reference TRBV28 and TRBJ1-4, reads DVKVTQSSRYLVKRTGEKVFLECVQDMDHENMFWYRQDPGLGLRLIYFSYDVKMKEKGDIPEGYSVSREKKERFSLILESASTNQTSMYLCASRINRVDEKLFFGSGTQLSVL.

The genes are TRBV29-1 and TRBJ1-2; 7 bases match TRBD1. The germline gives CDR1 SQVTM, CDR2 ANQGSEA. The CDR3 is 14 residues long. V was clipped by 5 bases and J by 0 bases; unmatched bases: 6. CDR3 sequence (DNA): TGCAGCGTTACAGGGGAGCCGTCTAACTATGGCTACACCTTC. Translated, it gives CSVTGEPSNYGYTF.

The gene calls are TRBV11-1 and TRBJ2-5; D possibly corresponds to TRBD2 (6 bases). Trimming left V 2 bases short and J 2 bases short, with 12 bases between. CDR1 is SGHAT, CDR2 FQDESV, per germline (reference sequence). This CDR3 has 15 residues. This chain's CDR3 is CASSLNRGGQETQYF. Here the CDR3 DNA reads TGTGCCAGCAGCTTAAATAGAGGAGGGCAAGAGACCCAGTACTTC.

The chain uses TRBV5-4 and TRBJ1-2; 7 bases are a match to TRBD1. Germline CDR1 and CDR2: SGHNT and YYREEE (reference sequence). The ends lost 4 bases at V and 4 bases at J; junction bases unmatched: 7. The length of the CDR3 is 14 residues. CDR3 sequence: CASSIGTELYGYTF. The CDR3 coding sequence is TGTGCCAGCAGCATAGGGACAGAACTCTATGGCTACACCTTC.

The chain couples TRBV5-1 to TRBJ2-7, with 10 nucleotides matching TRBD1. Trimming took 5 bases from V and 2 from J; bases not matched to a gene: 4. The length of the CDR3 is 14 residues. Germline CDR1 SGHRS, CDR2 YFSETQ. CDR3 sequence reads: CASSWGQGTYEQYF. CDR3 in DNA: TGCGCCAGCAGTTGGGGACAGGGGACCTACGAGCAGTACTTC.

Here the CDR3 reads CASSFQGGNTEAFF. CDR3 DNA: TGTGCCAGCAGCTTCCAGGGAGGTAACACTGAAGCTTTCTTT. The V and J genes are TRBV7-8 and TRBJ1-1; D possibly corresponds to TRBD1 (5 bases). Trimming removed 3 bases from V and 2 bases from J, with 10 bases in between. The CDR3 length is 14 residues. The V gene's germline CDR1 is SGHVS and CDR2 FQNEAQ.

This clone was detected a few times. The V and J genes are TRBV5-1 and TRBJ2-2; possible D gene TRBD1, 6 bases. Germline V gene data show CDR1 as SGHRS and CDR2 as YFSETQ. CDR3 size: 15 residues. The V gene lost 3 bases and the J gene lost 3 bases, with 12 bases spanning the gap. The CDR3 nucleotides read TGCGCCAGCAGCTCGACACAGGGTTACACCGGGGAGCTGTTTTTT. Protein sequence: CASSSTQGYTGELFF.

In the case of this clone: A read error may account for a junction end that differs from germline. The chain carries TRBV28 and TRBJ1-1; TRBD1 might be the D (6 bases). The CDR3 contains 13 residues. Per germline, CDR1 MDHEN and CDR2 SYDVKM. This CDR3 reads CASSSWGRGEASF. For the CDR3, the DNA is TGTGCCAGCAGTTCTTGGGGGCGCGGTGAAGCTTCCTTT.

The chain links TRBV7-9 to TRBJ2-2; the D gene is possibly TRBD2 (6 bases). Germline V lookup: CDR1 SEHNR, CDR2 FQNEAQ (reference sequence). V lost 1 base, J lost 7 bases, and 7 bases lay in between. CDR3 size: 13 residues. The CDR3 region has the DNA TGTGCCAGCAGCTTAGTCGGGGGCGGGGAGCTGTTTTTT. As protein: CASSLVGGGELFF.

This clone was counted only a few times. This same CDR3 is encoded by further DNA sequences in the sample. The rearrangement uses TRBV11-2 and TRBJ2-5, with TRBD2 identical over 7 bases. V shed 6 bases and J 2 bases; nucleotides not matched to a gene: 9. Germline V gives CDR1 SGHAT, CDR2 FQNNGV. CDR3 length: 15 residues. The CDR3 protein is CASSLQLASQETQYF. The CDR3 DNA sequence: TGTGCCAGCAGTCTCCAACTAGCGTCTCAAGAGACCCAGTACTTC.

The chain employs TRBV19 and TRBJ1-6, with D maybe TRBD1 (5 bases). CDR3 length: 13 residues. Per the germline V gene, CDR1 is LNHDA and CDR2 is SQIVND (reference sequence). DNA of the CDR3: TGTGCGGCAGGGAACTCCTATAATTCACCCCTCCACTTT. Its protein product is CAAGNSYNSPLHF.

The chain is built from TRBV14 and TRBJ2-1; 8 nucleotides line up with TRBD2. Germline loops: CDR1 SGHDN, CDR2 FVKESK. Trimming at V came to 5 bases and at J to 10 bases, leaving 19 bases not matched to a gene. The CDR3 contains 17 residues. Here the CDR3 DNA reads TGTGCCAGCAGCTCTAGGGCGTCTCTCGCGGGGGGCAGAGAGCAGTTCTTC. This codes for CASSSRASLAGGREQFF.

This sequence joins TRBV5-1 and TRBJ2-3; 10 positions match TRBD1. The CDR3 spans 17 residues. V dropped 2 bases and J dropped 1; count of bases not matched to a gene: 7. Germline V gene sequence: CDR1 SGHRS, CDR2 YFSETQ. Written as DNA, the CDR3 is TGCGCCAGCAGCTTAAACACCGGGACAGGGGGCACAGATACGCAGTATTTT. It codes for CASSLNTGTGGTDTQYF.

This clone has only a few counts. The chain uses TRBV6-5 and TRBJ2-3; 12 nucleotides line up with TRBD2. The CDR3 is 13 amino acids. The germline CDR1 and CDR2 sequences are MNHEY and SVGAGI. Trimming at V came to 4 bases and at J to 10 bases, leaving 3 bases not matched to a gene. The CDR3 here is CASSSGTSGSQYF. Written as DNA, the CDR3 is TGTGCCAGCAGTTCTGGGACTAGCGGGTCGCAGTATTTT.

This clone was detected a few times. This chain links TRBV27 with TRBJ2-7, with TRBD2 identical over 11 bases. There are 19 residues in the CDR3. With 6 bases clipped from V and 2 bases from J, the junction kept 18 bases outside the gene matches. In germline, CDR1 is MNHEY, CDR2 SMNVEV (reference sequence). The CDR3 sequence is CASSRRGRTSGLGTYEQYF. CDR3 nucleotides: TGTGCCAGCAGCCGAAGGGGCCGGACTAGCGGGCTTGGGACCTACGAGCAGTACTTC.

The gene calls are TRBV7-9 and TRBJ2-5; TRBD2 is a possible D gene (6 bases). The germline CDR1 and CDR2 sequences are SEHNR and FQNEAQ (reference sequence). This CDR3 contains 16 residues. Trimming stripped 5 bases from V and 2 bases from J, with 18 bases between. DNA for the CDR3: TGTGCCAGCAGCCTGGGGGGAGGATGGGGTCAAGAGACCCAGTACTTC. Translating gives CASSLGGGWGQETQYF.

Only a few counts were recorded for this clone. The chain joins TRBV15 to TRBJ2-3, with a weak D call TRBD2 (6 bases). The CDR3 loop spans 18 amino acids. Germline V gives CDR1 LNHNV, CDR2 YYDKDF (reference sequence). V lost 0 bases and J 0 bases, leaving 16 bases between the germline ends. CDR3 sequence (DNA): TGTGCCACCAGCAGAGACCCCGGGGCAGGGACTAGCACAGATACGCAGTATTTT. It codes for CATSRDPGAGTSTDTQYF.

This chain links TRBV6-6 with TRBJ1-1, with TRBD1 identical over 7 bases. V dropped 6 bases and J dropped 3; count of bases not matched to a gene: 7. This CDR3 is built from 14 residues. Germline V CDR1 and CDR2: MNHNY, SVGAGI (reference sequence). The CDR3 nucleotides are TGTGCCAGCAGGACGACAGGGAGAGACACTGAAGCTTTCTTT. This codes for CASRTTGRDTEAFF.

The J gene is TRBJ2-5, the V gene TRBV6-1, with 12 bases lining up with TRBD2. This CDR3 region has 15 residues. The V segment lost 8 bases and the J segment 2 bases; nucleotides outside the gene matches: 6. From germline, CDR1 is MNHNS and CDR2 SASEGT. Here the CDR3 reads CASDRLAGVQETQYF. CDR3 coding DNA: TGTGCCAGCGACAGACTAGCGGGGGTTCAAGAGACCCAGTACTTC.

Relative to its sample, this clone is large. The genes are TRBV5-6 and TRBJ1-1; unclear D gene. V was trimmed by 0 bases and J by 6 bases, leaving 12 bases between them. The CDR3 sequence is 14 residues long. CDR1 and CDR2 from the germline V gene are SGHDT and YYEEEE. The CDR3 loop is CASSLAGIQAEAFF. The DNA of the CDR3 is TGTGCCAGCAGCTTGGCCGGGATTCAGGCTGAAGCTTTCTTT.

The chain couples TRBV30 to TRBJ2-3, with TRBD2 matching over 14 bases. The CDR3 extends over 18 amino acids. J gave up 0 bases and V 0 bases, and 5 bases lay outside the gene matches. Germline CDR1 is GTSNPN and CDR2 is SVGIG (reference sequence). CDR3 sequence: CAWSVGTSGGPSTDTQYF. The CDR3 coding sequence is TGTGCCTGGAGTGTAGGGACTAGCGGGGGACCTAGCACAGATACGCAGTATTTT.

The J gene is TRBJ2-2, the V gene TRBV6-4; D may be TRBD1 (6 bases). Trimming pared 6 bases from V and 2 bases from J, leaving 10 bases between. Looked up from germline, CDR1 is MRHNA and CDR2 is SNTAGT. This CDR3 spans 14 amino acids. CDR3 sequence (DNA): TGTGCCAGCAGCAGGACAGTCAACACCGGGGAGCTGTTTTTT. It encodes CASSRTVNTGELFF.

This clone was picked up a small number of times. The chain has TRBV27 and TRBJ1-6; possibly TRBD1 for D (5 bases). Germline V gene sequence: CDR1 MNHEY, CDR2 SMNVEV (reference sequence). V lost 9 bases and J lost 8, with 17 bases in between. The CDR3 length is 14 residues. In DNA, the CDR3 is TGTGCCAGTGCCGGCGGAAGGGGTGATTCACCCCTCCACTTT. Translation: CASAGGRGDSPLHF.

This chain joins TRBV6-5 and TRBJ1-3; TRBD1 matches 8 bases. This CDR3 is built from 16 residues. The junction had 6 bases not matched to a gene; V was cut back by 0 bases and J by 5 bases. Germline CDR1 and CDR2: MNHEY and SVGAGI. The CDR3 DNA sequence: TGTGCCAGCAGTTACTCTGACAGGGGAACAAGAAACACCATATATTTT. This sequence encodes CASSYSDRGTRNTIYF.

J is TRBJ1-1 and V is TRBV4-1, with D possibly TRBD1 on 6 matching bases. CDR1 and CDR2 from the germline V gene are MGHRA and YSYEKL. The CDR3 consists of 15 residues. V lost 1 base and J 0 bases, leaving 9 bases between the germline ends. The CDR3: CASSQATGMNTEAFF. CDR3 bases: TGCGCCAGCAGCCAAGCCACAGGGATGAACACTGAAGCTTTCTTT.

This clone was counted only a few times. This rearrangement joins TRBV7-3 to TRBJ2-2, with D possibly matching TRBD1 (6 bases). This CDR3 has 14 residues. The V and J ends lost 6 bases and 6 bases respectively, with 14 bases between them. Germline V gene lookup returns CDR1 SGHTA and CDR2 FQGTGA. This chain's CDR3 is CASSLDRLAGELFF. The CDR3 region has the DNA TGTGCCAGCAGTTTAGACAGGCTGGCCGGGGAGCTGTTTTTT.